This T cell receptor beta chain was found in a study of ipilimumab plus nivolumab after autologous stem cell transplantation. This table comes from immunoSEQ multiplex PCR, and its TCRdb copy is limited to in-frame clones, with some not included. The data show about 43,000 clones, about 88% seen once. This CDR3 region has 16 residues. With 7 bases clipped from V and 4 bases from J, the junction kept 12 bases outside the gene matches. The V gene's germline CDR1 is MNHNY and CDR2 SVGAGI (reference sequence). Sequencing used PBMCs, obtained in a trial of ipilimumab plus nivolumab as post-transplant consolidation. The chain employs TRBV6-6 and TRBJ2-1; TRBD2 agrees at 8 bases. The TCR comes from a male donor with multiple myeloma. The CDR3 protein is CASTYRAGALYNEQFF. The DNA of the CDR3 is TGTGCCAGCACCTACCGAGCGGGAGCATTATACAATGAGCAGTTCTTC.